The clone carrying this T cell receptor beta chain was recorded at least ten times. Its antigen is unknown. The CDR3 loop spans 16 amino acids. Germline CDR1 reads DFQATT; CDR2 reads SNEGSKA (reference sequence). V gave up 4 bases and J gave up 1 base, with 18 bases separating them. Study observations and caveats: Tumor Tregs overlapped most with tumor, then blood, naive CD4+ cells.

Constant-region reverse primers amplified full-length variable regions, followed by semi-nested Nested Universal Primer A PCR. TCRdb re-called the 5' RACE reads with MiXCR, one entry per CDR3 protein. The sample shows some 57,000 distinct CDR3 sequences, 17% of them seen only once. Purified naive CD4+ T cells were depleted of CD25+ Tregs. The sequenced material came from naive CD4+ T cells sorted from blood. As to subset: naive CD4+ T cells, CD4+CD45RA+CD25-. This clonotype originated in a female donor with breast cancer. V usage is TRBV20-1 and J usage is TRBJ2-3; D is ambiguous. DNA for the CDR3: TGCAGTGCTACACTGGGTCACAGTGGGCGCACAGATACGCAGTATTTT. It encodes CSATLGHSGRTDTQYF.